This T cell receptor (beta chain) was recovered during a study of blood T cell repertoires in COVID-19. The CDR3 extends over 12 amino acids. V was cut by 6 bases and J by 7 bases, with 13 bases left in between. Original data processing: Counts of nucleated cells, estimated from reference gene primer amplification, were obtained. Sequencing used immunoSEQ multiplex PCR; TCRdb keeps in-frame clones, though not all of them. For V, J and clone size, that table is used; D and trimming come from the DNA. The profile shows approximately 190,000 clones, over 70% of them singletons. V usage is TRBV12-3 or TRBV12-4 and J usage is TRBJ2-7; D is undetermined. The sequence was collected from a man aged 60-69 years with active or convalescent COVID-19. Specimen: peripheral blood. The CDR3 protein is CASSLTAVEQYF. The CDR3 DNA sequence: TGTGCCAGCAGCCTCACGGCGGTTGAGCAGTACTTC.